The 18 T cell receptor beta chains given below trace back to one sample, sequenced in a study of blood T cells in healthy people across ages. A J-beta primer mix and a sample-barcoded 5' primer were used in a second PCR of about 7 to 12 cycles. TCRdb reprocessed the 5' RACE reads via MiXCR and lists one record per CDR3 protein. The profile shows hundreds of thousands of distinct CDR3 sequences, 45% to 50% of them singletons. Sequencing used blood. Receptors originate from a woman in her sixties or seventies in good health.

This chain joins TRBV9 and TRBJ2-7; D ambiguous. There are 14 residues in the CDR3. The germline gives CDR1 SGDLS, CDR2 YYNGEE. Trimming took off 0 bases at V and 1 base at J, with 8 bases between the two ends. CDR3 residues: CASSVGDISYEQYF. In nucleotides, the CDR3 is TGTGCCAGCAGCGTAGGTGACATTTCCTACGAGCAGTACTTC.

The chain links TRBV6-2 or TRBV6-3 to TRBJ2-1; D is undetermined. There are 11 residues in the CDR3. Trimming left V 3 bases short and J 12 bases short, with 9 bases between. Per the germline V gene, CDR1 is MNHEY and CDR2 is SVGEGT. The CDR3 is CASSYNSGQFF. The CDR3 DNA follows: TGTGCCAGCAGTTATAACTCGGGGCAGTTCTTC.

This clonotype has a count of ten or more. The chain recombines TRBV5-8 with TRBJ2-5, with D perhaps TRBD2 (6 bases). V was trimmed by 1 base and J by 11 bases, leaving 18 bases between them. This CDR3 is 14 amino acids long. Per the germline V gene, CDR1 is SGHTS and CDR2 is YDEGEE. In DNA, the CDR3 is TGTGCCAGCAGCTTGAGGGCTAGCGATCACGGGCAGTACTTC. It encodes CASSLRASDHGQYF.

This clonotype was seen a few times. The chain has TRBV4-2 and TRBJ1-4; D is uncertain. Trimming pared 4 bases from V and 5 bases from J, leaving 17 bases between. In germline, CDR1 is LGHNA, CDR2 YNFKEQ. The CDR3 totals 16 residues. The CDR3 is CASSRGGNRGNEKLFF. As DNA, the CDR3 is TGTGCCAGCAGCCGAGGCGGAAATCGTGGGAATGAAAAACTGTTTTTT.

The rearrangement uses TRBV20-1 and TRBJ2-7, with TRBD1 matching over 7 bases. The junction had 5 bases not matched to a gene; V was cut back by 0 bases and J by 3 bases. The CDR3 has 14 amino acids. Germline V gene sequence: CDR1 DFQATT, CDR2 SNEGSKA (reference sequence). CDR3 coding DNA: TGCAGTGCTAGAGAAGGAAGGGACAGCTACGAGCAGTACTTC. This translates into CSAREGRDSYEQYF.

This chain links TRBV7-2 with TRBJ2-7; TRBD1 might be the D (5 bases). The CDR3 consists of 15 residues. V shed 1 base and J shed 3 bases, with 13 bases lying between them. Germline-derived CDR1 and CDR2 are SGHTA and FQGNSA. The DNA of the CDR3 is TGTGCCAGCAGCTTAGGTATCAGACAGAGCTACGAGCAGTACTTC. Translating gives CASSLGIRQSYEQYF.

Only a few counts were recorded for this clonotype. The V gene is TRBV12-3 or TRBV12-4, the J gene TRBJ2-5; TRBD2 matches 7 bases. Losses at the gene ends were 4 bases for V and 3 bases for J; bases not matched to a gene: 2. The CDR3 is 13 amino acids. The chain's CDR3 is CASSYRGEETQYF. CDR3 nucleotides: TGTGCCAGCAGTTACCGGGGGGAAGAGACCCAGTACTTC.

About this clonotype itself: Germline and junction disagree at one end, which may indicate a read error. J is TRBJ2-1 and V is TRBV5-1; D remains unclear. This CDR3 contains 15 residues. Germline CDR1 and CDR2: SGHRS and YFSETQ. As DNA, the CDR3 is TGCGCCAGCAGCTTGTTGCCTCGAGCCTACAAGGAGCAGTTCTTC. Its protein is CASSLLPRAYKEQFF.

The V gene is TRBV20-1, the J gene TRBJ1-4, with D unclear. The V gene's germline CDR1 is DFQATT and CDR2 SNEGSKA (reference sequence). The V end was cut by 7 bases, the J end by 5 bases, with 14 bases between. The CDR3 has 13 residues. CDR3 loop: CSVLRTENEKLFF. The CDR3 DNA reads as TGCAGTGTCCTGAGGACGGAAAATGAAAAACTGTTTTTT.

The J gene is TRBJ2-7, the V gene TRBV27, with 7 nucleotides matching TRBD1. After removal of 3 bases from V and 3 bases from J, the junction contained 14 bases not matched to a gene. From germline, CDR1 is MNHEY and CDR2 SMNVEV (reference sequence). The CDR3 runs to 17 residues. CDR3 amino acids: CASSLSAGNRGIYEQYF. In DNA form, the CDR3 reads TGTGCCAGCAGTTTGTCAGCCGGGAACAGGGGTATCTACGAGCAGTACTTC.

The V and J genes are TRBV20-1 and TRBJ1-5; D gene uncertain. Germline V gene data show CDR1 as DFQATT and CDR2 as SNEGSKA (reference sequence). V lost 5 bases and J 0 bases, leaving 20 bases between the germline ends. This CDR3 has 17 amino acids. The CDR3 region has the DNA TGCAGTGCTTCCGTCATCCCAACCAGATTTAGCAATCAGCCCCAGCATTTT. Protein sequence: CSASVIPTRFSNQPQHF.

This clonotype was detected a few times. The chain is built from TRBV4-2 and TRBJ2-1, with 7 bases that match TRBD2. The CDR3 contains 15 residues. Trimming cost V 4 bases and J 10 bases; bases outside gene matches: 13. Germline-derived CDR1 and CDR2 are LGHNA and YNFKEQ. CDR3 residues: CASSPQREAASEQFF. In DNA form, the CDR3 reads TGTGCCAGCAGCCCCCAGCGGGAAGCCGCGAGCGAGCAGTTCTTC.

Worth noting for this clonotype: Germline and junction disagree at one end, which may indicate a read error. The chain is built from TRBV10-3 and TRBJ2-3, with 10 nucleotides matching TRBD1. The germline gives CDR1 ENHRY, CDR2 SYGVKD. The CDR3 length is 16 residues. CDR3 loop: CAISSGQGRGTDTLYF. The CDR3 DNA is TGTGCCATCAGTTCGGGACAGGGGAGGGGCACAGATACGCTGTATTTT.

Details on this clonotype: A junction boundary mismatches the germline segment, possibly from a read error. V usage is TRBV27 and J usage is TRBJ2-4; TRBD2 might be the D (5 bases). The CDR3 totals 13 residues. Germline values: CDR1 MNHEY, CDR2 SMNVEV (reference sequence). The CDR3 spells CAGSLLARSEQYF. DNA for the CDR3: TGTGCCGGCAGTCTGCTAGCCAGGAGTGAGCAGTACTTC.

The CDR3 reads CASSQGRGEEDTQYF. CDR3 DNA sequence: TGTGCCAGCAGCCAGGGCAGGGGGGAGGAGGATACGCAGTATTTT. The genes are TRBV3-1 and TRBJ2-3, with D perhaps matching TRBD1 (7 bases). Trimming pared 3 bases from V and 6 bases from J, leaving 16 bases between. This CDR3 spans 15 amino acids. CDR1 is LGHDT and CDR2 is YNNKEL in the germline V gene (reference sequence).

This chain connects TRBV20-1 to TRBJ2-1; 11 bases match TRBD2. V lost 5 bases to trimming and J lost 7 bases; unmatched junction nucleotides: 13. Germline lookup yields CDR1 DFQATT and CDR2 SNEGSKA (reference sequence). This CDR3 spans 16 amino acids. CDR3 protein: CSAGVASGRWRNEQFF. The CDR3 region has the DNA TGCAGTGCTGGAGTGGCTAGCGGGAGGTGGCGTAATGAGCAGTTCTTC.

This clonotype turned up a few times. The V and J genes are TRBV7-9 and TRBJ2-5; D is ambiguous. Germline lookup yields CDR1 SEHNR and CDR2 FQNEAQ (reference sequence). Trimming removed 6 bases from V and 5 bases from J, with 7 bases in between. CDR3 length: 11 amino acids. The CDR3, as DNA: TGTGCCAGCAGAATCAGTGAGACCCAGTACTTC. Translation: CASRISETQYF. The full variable domain, rest sourced from reference TRBV7-9 and TRBJ2-5, is DTGVSQNPRHKITKRGQNVTFRCDPISEHNRLYWYRQTLGQGPEFLTYFQNEAQLEKSRLLSDRFSAERPKGSFSTLEIQRTEQGDSAMYLCASRISETQYFGPGTRLLVL.

V and J are TRBV28 and TRBJ2-2, with D uncertain. The V gene lost 5 bases and the J gene lost 7 bases, with 11 bases spanning the gap. This CDR3 has 13 amino acids. Germline values: CDR1 MDHEN, CDR2 SYDVKM. As DNA, the CDR3 is TGTGCCAGCAGTGTAGGCGGTGGCGGGGAGCTGTTTTTT. This codes for CASSVGGGGELFF. The full variable domain, in which reference TRBV28 and TRBJ2-2 provide the parts outside the CDR3, is DVKVTQSSRYLVKRTGEKVFLECVQDMDHENMFWYRQDPGLGLRLIYFSYDVKMKEKGDIPEGYSVSREKKERFSLILESASTNQTSMYLCASSVGGGGELFFGEGSRLTVL.